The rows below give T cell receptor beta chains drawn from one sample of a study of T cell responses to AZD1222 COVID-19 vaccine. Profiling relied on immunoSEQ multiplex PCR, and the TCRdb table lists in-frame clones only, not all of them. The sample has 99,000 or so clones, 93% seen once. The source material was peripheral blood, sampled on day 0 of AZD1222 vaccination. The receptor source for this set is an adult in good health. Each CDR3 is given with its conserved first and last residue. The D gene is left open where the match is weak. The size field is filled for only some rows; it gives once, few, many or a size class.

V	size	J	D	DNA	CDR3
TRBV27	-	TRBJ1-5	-	TGTGCCAGCCATAGGGCGTGGGGGGCAGGGGACCAGCCCCAGCATTTT	CASHRAWGAGDQPQHF
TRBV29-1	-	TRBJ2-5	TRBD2	TGCAGCGTTGAATTCGCGGGAGGGGAGACCCAGTACTTC	CSVEFAGGETQYF
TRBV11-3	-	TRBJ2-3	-	TGTGCCAGCAGCTCACTAGCTAGCACAGATACGCAGTATTTT	CASSSLASTDTQYF
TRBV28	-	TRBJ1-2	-	TGTGCCAGCAGTTTACCAGGCCATGGCTACACCTTC	CASSLPGHGYTF
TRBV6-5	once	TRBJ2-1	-	TGTGCCAGCAGTTACGCAAGCTCCTACAATGAGCAGTTCTTC	CASSYASSYNEQFF
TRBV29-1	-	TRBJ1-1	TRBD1	TGCAGCGTCGGACAGGGGGTGAACACTGAAGCTTTCTTT	CSVGQGVNTEAFF
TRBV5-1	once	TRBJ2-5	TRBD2	TGCGCCAGCAGAAGACAGCGGGAGGTCGGGACCCAGTACTTC	CASRRQREVGTQYF
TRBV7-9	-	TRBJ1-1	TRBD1	TGTGCCAGCAGCTTATCCGGACAGGGGAACACTGAAGCTTTCTTT	CASSLSGQGNTEAFF
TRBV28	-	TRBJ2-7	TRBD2	TGTGCCAGCAGCCCCGGACTAGCGGGAGGACAACTGAGCAAGTACTTC	CASSPGLAGGQLSKYF
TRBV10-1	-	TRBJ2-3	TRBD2	TGCGCCAGCAGTGAGTCCTCGGTAGCGGGAGATACGCAGTATTTT	CASSESSVAGDTQYF
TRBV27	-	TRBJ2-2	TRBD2	TGTGCCAGCAGTTTCCTAGCGGGAGGGTTTACCGGGGAGCTGTTTTTT	CASSFLAGGFTGELFF
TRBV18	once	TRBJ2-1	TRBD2	TGTGCCAGCTCACCGCTTTCTGGGACTAGCGGGAGCAAGCAGTTCTTC	CASSPLSGTSGSKQFF
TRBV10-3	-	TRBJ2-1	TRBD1	TGTGCCATCAGCCAACAGGGGCTAACCTACAATGAGCAGTTCTTC	CAISQQGLTYNEQFF
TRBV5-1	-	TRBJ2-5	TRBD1	TGCGCCAGCAGCTCTACAGGGGGAGACGGTTTGACCCAGTACTTC	CASSSTGGDGLTQYF
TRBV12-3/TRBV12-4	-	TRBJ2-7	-	TGTGCCAGCAGTTTCCTGCTGGGGAGGCAGTACTTC	CASSFLLGRQYF
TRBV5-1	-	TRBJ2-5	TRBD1	TGCGCCAGCAGCGTAGCCGGGACAGGGAGCTCGGGCCAAGAGACCCAGTACTTC	CASSVAGTGSSGQETQYF
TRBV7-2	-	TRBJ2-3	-	TGTGCCAGCAGCTTAGCGCTGCTAGATACGCAGTATTTT	CASSLALLDTQYF
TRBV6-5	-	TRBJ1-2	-	TGTGCCAGCAGTCGAGACGGAATCAACTATGGCTACACCTTC	CASSRDGINYGYTF
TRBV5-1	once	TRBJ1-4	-	TGCGCCAGCAGCTTGGGACAGGAGGAGAAACTGTTTTTT	CASSLGQEEKLFF
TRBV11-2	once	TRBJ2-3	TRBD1	TGTGCCAGCAGCCCGGGACAGAACACAGATACGCAGTATTTT	CASSPGQNTDTQYF
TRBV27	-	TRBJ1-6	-	TGTGCCAGCAGTCCAGATTTTTCGAGCTCCTATAATTCACCCCTCCACTTT	CASSPDFSSSYNSPLHF
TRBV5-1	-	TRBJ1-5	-	TGCGCCAGCAGCTTGGCGCCGACAGGAGGCAATCAGCCCCAGCATTTT	CASSLAPTGGNQPQHF